The 24 T cell receptor beta chains presented below share a single source sample, sequenced in a study of cytomegalovirus exposure and HLA in healthy donors. PCR involved 60 Vbeta and 13 Jbeta primers. Clones were sequenced by immunoSEQ multiplex PCR, and TCRdb holds only the in-frame ones, with some missing. Of some 42,000 clones listed, around 50% were seen once; the top ten hold 9.5% to 13%. The sample was PBMCs. Receptor source: a human donor in good health.

This clone appeared a few times. The J gene is TRBJ1-4, the V gene TRBV4-1, with TRBD1 as a possible D gene (5 bases). The CDR3 is 18 residues long. The V end was cut by 2 bases, the J end by 0 bases, with 16 bases between. The germline V gene encodes CDR1 MGHRA and CDR2 YSYEKL. CDR3 bases: TGCGCCAGCAGCCAAAGATACCTTTGGGACTCAACTAATGAAAAACTGTTTTTT. This sequence encodes CASSQRYLWDSTNEKLFF.

CDR3 coding DNA: TGTGCCAGCAGCCAAGACGTTTTGGGCGGGAGGGCCCTAACGCAGTATTTT. It yields the protein CASSQDVLGGRALTQYF. The chain uses TRBV14 and TRBJ2-3, with 9 bases fitting TRBD2. J gave up 9 bases and V 0 bases, and 13 bases lay outside the gene matches. Germline V gene lookup returns CDR1 SGHDN and CDR2 FVKESK. CDR3 length: 17 amino acids.

The chain employs TRBV7-2 and TRBJ2-3; D perhaps matches TRBD2 (6 bases). The CDR3 covers 14 residues. V was pared by 5 bases and J by 2 bases, with 11 bases between. In germline, CDR1 is SGHTA, CDR2 FQGNSA. CDR3 region: CASSRDSPTDTQYF. The CDR3 bases are TGTGCCAGCAGCCGGGACTCCCCCACAGATACGCAGTATTTT.

CDR3 DNA: TGTGCCAGCAGCTTTTTCGGCACTGAAGCTTTCTTT. Amino acids: CASSFFGTEAFF. The rearrangement uses TRBV5-6 and TRBJ1-1; no firm D call. Germline V lookup: CDR1 SGHDT, CDR2 YYEEEE. The germline V and J ends were trimmed by 2 bases and 4 bases, with 6 bases remaining between them. The CDR3 length is 12 residues.

Only one count was recorded for this clone. The chain uses TRBV11-1 and TRBJ2-1; 8 bases map to TRBD1. CDR3 length equals 15 residues. V lost 5 bases and J lost 2; bases outside the gene matches: 5. CDR1 is SGHAT and CDR2 is FQDESV in the germline V gene (reference sequence). CDR3 sequence (DNA): TGTGCCAGCAGCCCGTCGACAGGGGCCTACAATGAGCAGTTCTTC. It specifies CASSPSTGAYNEQFF.

This sequence joins TRBV5-5 and TRBJ2-6, with TRBD1 matching 8 bases. The CDR3 spans 18 residues. With V trimmed by 2 bases and J by 0 bases, 7 bases remained unmatched. Germline V gene data show CDR1 as SGHKS and CDR2 as YYEKEE (reference sequence). CDR3 amino acids: CASSFFWTGRSGANVLTF. Written as DNA, the CDR3 is TGTGCCAGCAGCTTTTTCTGGACAGGGCGCTCTGGGGCCAACGTCCTGACTTTC.

The chain combines TRBV7-2 with TRBJ1-1; D is perhaps TRBD1 (5 bases). The V end lost 2 bases, the J end lost 0 bases, and 16 bases lay between the germline ends. Germline CDR1 reads SGHTA; CDR2 reads FQGNSA. This CDR3 contains 17 residues. In DNA, the CDR3 is TGTGCCAGCAGCTTACGATCAGCAGGGTGGGTGAACACTGAAGCTTTCTTT. Residues: CASSLRSAGWVNTEAFF.

This clone was seen a handful of times. At one boundary the junction diverges from the germline segment, which might be a read error. The rearrangement uses TRBV19 and TRBJ1-2; D possibly corresponds to TRBD1 (5 bases). Germline V gives CDR1 LNHDA, CDR2 SQIVND (reference sequence). The CDR3 consists of 13 residues. CDR3 in DNA: TGTGCCAGTACTCGGGAAGCCGGGACTAAGGTGACATTC. This translates into CASTREAGTKVTF. The full variable domain, its missing parts supplied by reference TRBV19 and TRBJ1-2, is DGGITQSPKYLFRKEGQNVTLSCEQNLNHDAMYWYRQDPGQGLRLIYYSQIVNDFQKGDIAEGYSVSREKKESFPLTVTSAQKNPTAFYLCASTREAGTKVTFGSGTRLTVV.

The chain joins TRBV23-1 to TRBJ1-2; TRBD1 might be the D (5 bases). TRBV23-1 is flagged as an ORF with uncertain function. CDR3 size: 14 residues. V was shortened by 3 bases and J by 2 bases, with 10 bases between the two germline ends. The CDR3 spells CASSHLTENYGYTF. In DNA, the CDR3 is TGCGCCAGCAGTCATCTGACAGAGAACTATGGCTACACCTTC.

Concerning this clone itself: The junction does not match germline at one end; this may be a read error. The chain carries TRBV7-6 and TRBJ2-5, with D unresolved. Germline V CDR1 and CDR2: SGHVS, FNYEAQ. The CDR3 is made up of 11 amino acids. This CDR3 reads CASSLQEAQYF. The CDR3 nucleotides read TGTGCCAGCAGCCTTCAAGAGGCCCAGTACTTC.

The chain joins TRBV28 to TRBJ1-1; a possible D gene is TRBD1 (6 bases). The germline gives CDR1 MDHEN, CDR2 SYDVKM. The CDR3 has 14 residues. Trimming removed 7 bases from V and 0 bases from J, with 12 bases in between. The DNA of the CDR3 is TGTGCCAGCACCGGGGGGGCGATGAACACTGAAGCTTTCTTT. This sequence encodes CASTGGAMNTEAFF.

V and J are TRBV27 and TRBJ1-1, with no clear D. The CDR3 has 14 residues. V was clipped by 6 bases and J by 0 bases, with 11 bases between them. Germline loops: CDR1 MNHEY, CDR2 SMNVEV (reference sequence). As DNA, the CDR3 is TGTGCCAGCAGGACCGGAGCTATGAACACTGAAGCTTTCTTT. Translation gives CASRTGAMNTEAFF.

This clone was seen a single time. The chain combines TRBV5-1 with TRBJ2-7, with D perhaps matching TRBD2 (6 bases). Germline V gives CDR1 SGHRS, CDR2 YFSETQ. This CDR3 region has 14 residues. V was clipped by 5 bases and J by 2 bases, with 14 bases between them. The CDR3 DNA is TGCGCCAGCAGGTTCACTAGCTCCACCTACGAGCAGTACTTC. It translates to CASRFTSSTYEQYF.

This clone has only one observation. V gene TRBV7-9 combines with J gene TRBJ2-2; perhaps TRBD1 as D (5 bases). Germline V gene lookup returns CDR1 SEHNR and CDR2 FQNEAQ (reference sequence). Trimming left V 1 base short and J 7 bases short, with 10 bases between. CDR3 size: 14 residues. This CDR3 is CASSLGQGSGELFF. As DNA, the CDR3 is TGTGCCAGCAGCTTAGGCCAGGGAAGCGGGGAGCTGTTTTTT.

This clone showed up just a few times. The chain recombines TRBV30 with TRBJ1-1, with D unresolved. This CDR3 has 17 amino acids. With 0 bases removed from V and 1 base from J, the gap between germline ends came to 18 bases. The germline V gene encodes CDR1 GTSNPN and CDR2 SVGIG (reference sequence). CDR3 DNA: TGTGCCTGGAGTGTACGGTCGTGGAGGACGGAGAACACTGAAGCTTTCTTT. Residues: CAWSVRSWRTENTEAFF.

CDR3 DNA: TGTGCCAGCAGCCTGACAGGGGTCGGGGAGCTGTTTTTT. Translated: CASSLTGVGELFF. This chain connects TRBV7-9 to TRBJ2-2; TRBD1 matches 8 bases. The germline gives CDR1 SEHNR, CDR2 FQNEAQ (reference sequence). The CDR3 is 13 residues long. V shed 5 bases, J shed 7 bases, and the junction held 3 bases outside the gene matches.

This clone was found a few times. The chain has TRBV9 and TRBJ1-1; TRBD1 agrees at 10 bases. Per the germline V gene, CDR1 is SGDLS and CDR2 is YYNGEE. The CDR3 extends over 15 amino acids. With V trimmed by 0 bases and J by 4 bases, 3 bases remained unmatched. This CDR3 reads CASSVDRTGGTEAFF. The CDR3, as DNA: TGTGCCAGCAGCGTAGATAGGACAGGGGGCACTGAAGCTTTCTTT. Complete variable domain (other parts from reference TRBV9 and TRBJ1-1): DSGVTQTPKHLITATGQRVTLRCSPRSGDLSVYWYQQSLDQGLQFLIQYYNGEERAKGNILERFSAQQFPDLHSELNLSSLELGDSALYFCASSVDRTGGTEAFFGQGTRLTVV.

The V call is TRBV7-3, the J call TRBJ2-7; 8 bases are a match to TRBD1. V lost 2 bases, J lost 1 base, and 4 bases stayed unmatched. This CDR3 comprises 15 residues. Germline V gives CDR1 SGHTA, CDR2 FQGTGA. The CDR3 DNA reads as TGTGCCAGCAGCTTAGGCGGGACAGGATCCTACGAGCAGTACTTC. This codes for CASSLGGTGSYEQYF.

The genes are TRBV19 and TRBJ1-5; 9 nucleotides align to TRBD1. CDR3 length: 15 residues. J lost 5 bases, V lost 5 bases, and 7 bases had no gene match. The V gene's germline CDR1 is LNHDA and CDR2 SQIVND (reference sequence). The CDR3 nucleotides read TGTGCCAGTAGTTCCACAGGGGGCAGGCATCAGCCCCAGCATTTT. Its translation: CASSSTGGRHQPQHF. The full variable domain, rest sourced from reference TRBV19 and TRBJ1-5, is DGGITQSPKYLFRKEGQNVTLSCEQNLNHDAMYWYRQDPGQGLRLIYYSQIVNDFQKGDIAEGYSVSREKKESFPLTVTSAQKNPTAFYLCASSSTGGRHQPQHFGDGTRLSIL.

The chain is built from TRBV30 and TRBJ2-3, with 7 bases identical to TRBD2. Germline CDR1 reads GTSNPN; CDR2 reads SVGIG (reference sequence). The CDR3 consists of 14 residues. With 6 bases clipped from V and 2 bases from J, the junction kept 8 bases outside the gene matches. The chain's CDR3 is CACGPGLSTDTQYF. The CDR3 DNA follows: TGTGCCTGTGGACCGGGACTATCCACAGATACGCAGTATTTT.

The genes are TRBV2 and TRBJ2-5; no clear D. The germline V gene encodes CDR1 SNHLY and CDR2 FYNNEI. The CDR3 is made up of 14 amino acids. V was cut by 1 base and J by 5 bases, with 11 bases left in between. The chain's CDR3 is CASSEGLGGETQYF. For the CDR3, the DNA is TGTGCCAGCAGTGAAGGTCTAGGCGGCGAGACCCAGTACTTC.

V and J are TRBV18 and TRBJ2-7; D is undetermined. Germline V gene data show CDR1 as KGHSH and CDR2 as LQKENI. The V end lost 1 base, the J end lost 0 bases, and 13 bases lay between the germline ends. The length of the CDR3 is 16 residues. This chain's CDR3 is CASSPQPAASSYEQYF. CDR3 nucleotide sequence: TGTGCCAGCTCACCACAGCCCGCGGCGAGCTCCTACGAGCAGTACTTC. Combining the CDR3 with reference TRBV18 and TRBJ2-7 gives the whole variable domain NAGVMQNPRHLVRRRGQEARLRCSPMKGHSHVYWYRQLPEEGLKFMVYLQKENIIDESGMPKERFSAEFPKEGPSILRIQQVVRGDSAAYFCASSPQPAASSYEQYFGPGTRLTVT.

The gene calls are TRBV2 and TRBJ1-4; 7 bases are a match to TRBD1. The CDR3 spans 12 residues. After removal of 11 bases from V and 7 bases from J, the junction contained 7 bases not matched to a gene. Germline-derived CDR1 and CDR2 are SNHLY and FYNNEI. CDR3 loop: CASTRDSEKLFF. The CDR3 DNA is TGTGCCTCGACAAGGGACAGTGAAAAACTGTTTTTT.

The genes are TRBV7-2 and TRBJ2-7; D ambiguous. The V gene lost 2 bases and the J gene lost 1 base, with 9 bases spanning the gap. CDR3 length equals 14 residues. CDR1 SGHTA and CDR2 FQGNSA come from the germline V gene. This chain's CDR3 is CASSLILASYEQYF. CDR3 coding DNA: TGTGCCAGCAGCTTAATCCTTGCGTCCTACGAGCAGTACTTC.